This entry lists 27 T cell receptor beta chains sequenced from one sample in a study of T cell changes during pregnancy in multiple sclerosis. Method: immunoSEQ multiplex PCR; TCRdb's copy keeps in-frame clones and lacks some. The data contain 57,000 or so clones, roughly 88% of them seen just once; the ten biggest clones take up 1% to 1.5%. Sequencing used peripheral blood, obtained in the second trimester of pregnancy. These receptors were collected from a female donor with multiple sclerosis, enrolled in a pregnancy study.

This clone is a singleton in its sample. The V gene is TRBV5-4, the J gene TRBJ2-7; possibly TRBD1 for D (5 bases). Per germline, CDR1 SGHNT and CDR2 YYREEE (reference sequence). The CDR3 is 15 residues long. V lost 4 bases and J 1 base, leaving 15 bases between the germline ends. CDR3 in amino acids: CASSAQNSGSYEQYF. CDR3 DNA: TGTGCCAGCAGCGCCCAAAACTCAGGGTCCTACGAGCAGTACTTC. The full variable domain, with the rest looked up from reference TRBV5-4 and TRBJ2-7, is ETGVTQSPTHLIKTRGQQVTLRCSSQSGHNTVSWYQQALGQGPQFIFQYYREEENGRGNFPPRFSGLQFPNYSSELNVNALELDDSALYLCASSAQNSGSYEQYFGPGTRLTVT.

The chain joins TRBV9 to TRBJ1-3, with D tentatively TRBD1 (5 bases). Germline CDR1 reads SGDLS; CDR2 reads YYNGEE. This CDR3 region has 18 residues. V gave up 0 bases and J gave up 0 bases, with 16 bases separating them. This chain's CDR3 is CASSVAGSGAYSGNTIYF. The CDR3, as DNA: TGTGCCAGCAGCGTAGCAGGATCTGGGGCCTACTCTGGAAACACCATATATTTT.

The rearrangement links TRBV7-8 to TRBJ1-4; 9 nucleotides agree with TRBD1. This CDR3 is 18 amino acids long. J lost 6 bases, V lost 2 bases, and 13 bases had no gene match. Germline-derived CDR1 and CDR2 are SGHVS and FQNEAQ. The CDR3 nucleotides read TGTGCCAGCAGCTTACCGACACCGGGACAGGGAAAAGATGAAAAACTGTTTTTT. This gives the protein CASSLPTPGQGKDEKLFF.

This sequence joins TRBV9 and TRBJ1-2; D remains ambiguous. Germline V gene data show CDR1 as SGDLS and CDR2 as YYNGEE. The CDR3 has 13 residues. The V end was cut by 4 bases, the J end by 5 bases, with 12 bases between. DNA for the CDR3: TGTGCCAGCAGCCCGCCTACAGATTATGGCTACACCTTC. Translation gives CASSPPTDYGYTF.

This chain links TRBV10-3 with TRBJ1-2; TRBD1 matches 9 bases. The V segment lost 4 bases and the J segment 0 bases; nucleotides outside the gene matches: 6. CDR1 and CDR2 from the germline V gene are ENHRY and SYGVKD. The CDR3 consists of 16 residues. CDR3 region: CAISGPGQGTNYGYTF. The CDR3 coding sequence is TGTGCCATCAGTGGGCCGGGACAGGGAACTAACTATGGCTACACCTTC.

This clone has just one count. V and J are TRBV5-1 and TRBJ2-2, with a tentative D call TRBD2 (6 bases). V was pared by 2 bases and J by 4 bases, with 12 bases between. This CDR3 comprises 15 residues. In germline, CDR1 is SGHRS, CDR2 YFSETQ. The CDR3 sequence is CASSLEQGGTGELFF. The CDR3 DNA sequence: TGCGCCAGCAGCTTAGAGCAGGGAGGCACCGGGGAGCTGTTTTTT.

This chain links TRBV11-3 with TRBJ1-5, with D possibly matching TRBD1 (5 bases). V was pared by 5 bases and J by 3 bases, with 26 bases between. The germline V gene has CDR1 SGHNT and CDR2 YENEEA. The CDR3 covers 19 residues. The CDR3 protein is CASSPCRFWDWRTNQPQHF. CDR3 coding DNA: TGTGCCAGCAGCCCCTGTCGCTTCTGGGACTGGAGGACCAATCAGCCCCAGCATTTT. Variable domain in full (rest from reference TRBV11-3 and TRBJ1-5): EAGVVQSPRYKIIEKKQPVAFWCNPISGHNTLYWYLQNLGQGPELLIRYENEEAVDDSQLPKDRFSAERLKGVDSTLKIQPAELGDSAVYLCASSPCRFWDWRTNQPQHFGDGTRLSIL.

This clone was counted a single time. The chain links TRBV4-3 to TRBJ2-7; D is unclear. This CDR3 comprises 15 residues. Between the trimmed V and J ends, which lost 3 bases and 1 base, there was a span of 13 bases. Looked up from germline, CDR1 is LGHNA and CDR2 is YSLEER. CDR3 protein: CASSQLLDGSYEQYF. CDR3 DNA sequence: TGCGCCAGCAGCCAGTTGCTCGACGGGTCCTACGAGCAGTACTTC.

V is TRBV11-3 and J is TRBJ2-1, with TRBD1 matching over 10 bases. This CDR3 is built from 20 residues. Unmatched junction bases numbered 12, after V lost 0 bases and J lost 1 base. The germline gives CDR1 SGHNT, CDR2 YENEEA. CDR3 sequence reads: CASSLDLGQGVLESYNEQFF. DNA for the CDR3: TGTGCCAGCAGCTTAGACCTCGGACAGGGGGTGCTAGAATCCTACAATGAGCAGTTCTTC.

The CDR3 DNA is TGTGCCAGCAGCCCCTCCACGGTGAACACTGAAGCTTTCTTT. It yields the protein CASSPSTVNTEAFF. The rearrangement links TRBV7-6 to TRBJ1-1; unclear D gene. V was shortened by 5 bases and J by 0 bases, with 10 bases between the two germline ends. The CDR3 is 14 amino acids. Germline lookup yields CDR1 SGHVS and CDR2 FNYEAQ.

The DNA of the CDR3 is TGTGCCTGGAACAGGGGTTACACCGGGGAGCTGTTTTTT. Amino acid sequence: CAWNRGYTGELFF. The chain joins TRBV30 to TRBJ2-2; 7 positions match TRBD1. The V gene end was trimmed by 4 bases and the J gene end by 3 bases; junction bases not matched to a gene: 2. Germline V lookup: CDR1 GTSNPN, CDR2 SVGIG (reference sequence). The CDR3 runs 13 residues.

To note about this clone: Within the sample, other DNA sequences also encode this same CDR3. The rearrangement links TRBV6-5 to TRBJ1-1, with D possibly matching TRBD1 (5 bases). This CDR3 is 13 amino acids long. V dropped 4 bases and J dropped 0 bases, with 6 bases sitting between them. CDR1 and CDR2 (germline): MNHEY, SVGAGI. The CDR3, as DNA: TGTGCCAGCAGTTTGACAGTGAACACTGAAGCTTTCTTT. It specifies CASSLTVNTEAFF.

This chain joins TRBV7-9 and TRBJ1-4, with a possible D match to TRBD1 (6 bases). Deletions cut 3 bases from V and 11 bases from J, with 10 bases between. The V gene's germline CDR1 is SEHNR and CDR2 FQNEAQ (reference sequence). CDR3 length: 12 amino acids. The CDR3 spells CASSLDSLKLFF. Here the CDR3 DNA reads TGTGCCAGCAGCTTGGACAGCCTTAAACTGTTTTTT.

The chain combines TRBV2 with TRBJ2-2, with TRBD1 matching 8 bases. Per the germline V gene, CDR1 is SNHLY and CDR2 is FYNNEI. This CDR3 comprises 14 residues. V was clipped by 5 bases and J by 7 bases; unmatched bases: 6. The CDR3 reads CASSWQGAIGELFF. The CDR3, as DNA: TGTGCCAGCAGTTGGCAGGGGGCTATCGGGGAGCTGTTTTTT.

The V and J genes are TRBV4-1 and TRBJ2-5; D gene uncertain. The V gene lost 1 base and the J gene lost 7 bases, with 13 bases spanning the gap. Per germline, CDR1 MGHRA and CDR2 YSYEKL. The CDR3 consists of 14 residues. Here the CDR3 reads CASSQVGGPGTQYF. The CDR3, as DNA: TGCGCCAGCAGCCAAGTCGGTGGCCCAGGGACCCAGTACTTC.

This chain joins TRBV7-9 and TRBJ1-2; D ambiguous. V shed 5 bases and J shed 8 bases, with 18 bases lying between them. This CDR3 region has 14 residues. Germline assignment: CDR1 SEHNR and CDR2 FQNEAQ (reference sequence). The CDR3, as DNA: TGTGCCAGCAGCCCCCCTCGAGCCCCGAAAGGCTACACCTTC. This sequence encodes CASSPPRAPKGYTF.

The V and J genes are TRBV2 and TRBJ1-5; weak D call: TRBD1 (5 bases). Germline CDR1 SNHLY, CDR2 FYNNEI. The germline V and J ends were trimmed by 4 bases and 7 bases, with 11 bases remaining between them. The CDR3 is 13 residues long. The CDR3 is CASSGQGPQPQHF. For the CDR3, the DNA is TGTGCCAGCAGTGGTCAGGGTCCACAGCCCCAGCATTTT.

The chain is built from TRBV19 and TRBJ2-7; unclear D gene. The V end was cut by 1 base, the J end by 1 base, with 11 bases between. Germline V lookup: CDR1 LNHDA, CDR2 SQIVND (reference sequence). This CDR3 comprises 15 residues. The CDR3 nucleotides are TGTGCCAGTAGTATAGCCGCCACAAATTCCTACGAGCAGTACTTC. It translates to CASSIAATNSYEQYF.

The chain joins TRBV29-1 to TRBJ2-5; D is undetermined. V shed 0 bases and J shed 4 bases, with 3 bases lying between them. From germline, CDR1 is SQVTM and CDR2 ANQGSEA. The length of the CDR3 is 11 residues. The CDR3, as DNA: TGCAGCGTTGAAGATCGAGAGACCCAGTACTTC. Translated, it gives CSVEDRETQYF.

The chain employs TRBV28 and TRBJ1-1; perhaps TRBD1 as D (6 bases). The germline V and J ends were trimmed by 3 bases and 0 bases, with 11 bases remaining between them. This CDR3 is built from 15 residues. Germline-derived CDR1 and CDR2 are MDHEN and SYDVKM. Here the CDR3 reads CASSFFRGMNTEAFF. The DNA of the CDR3 is TGTGCCAGCAGTTTCTTCAGGGGTATGAACACTGAAGCTTTCTTT.

This clone was counted a single time. The V and J genes are TRBV5-1 and TRBJ2-7; 7 bases line up with TRBD2. V was clipped by 1 base and J by 0 bases; unmatched bases: 4. CDR1 and CDR2 (germline): SGHRS, YFSETQ. This CDR3 contains 15 residues. CDR3 protein: CASSLLVAGSYEQYF. CDR3 DNA: TGCGCCAGCAGCTTGTTAGTAGCGGGCTCCTACGAGCAGTACTTC.

The CDR3 DNA reads TGTGCCAGCAGTCAATCGGGCGGGGGGGGGACAGATACGCAGTATTTT. It specifies CASSQSGGGGTDTQYF. The chain recombines TRBV6-6 with TRBJ2-3, with 9 bases fitting TRBD2. Germline CDR1 MNHNY, CDR2 SVGAGI (reference sequence). The CDR3 spans 16 residues. V dropped 5 bases and J dropped 3; count of bases not matched to a gene: 9.

This clone came up a few times. The V gene is TRBV19, the J gene TRBJ1-3; no clear D. This CDR3 is built from 14 residues. The germline gives CDR1 LNHDA, CDR2 SQIVND (reference sequence). Trimming stripped 6 bases from V and 4 bases from J, with 13 bases between. CDR3 nucleotide sequence: TGTGCCAGTAGAAGGTCCGGCGGGGGAAACACCATATATTTT. This gives the protein CASRRSGGGNTIYF.

This chain uses TRBV19 with TRBJ1-2; 10 bases map to TRBD1. Germline assignment: CDR1 LNHDA and CDR2 SQIVND (reference sequence). V was pared by 8 bases and J by 4 bases, with 7 bases of the junction left unmatched. The CDR3 has 14 amino acids. The CDR3 DNA reads TGTGCCAGTGGGGCCGGGACAGGGGCCTATGGCTACACCTTC. Protein: CASGAGTGAYGYTF.

The chain has TRBV10-2 and TRBJ1-1; TRBD1 might be the D (5 bases). Germline V gene data show CDR1 as WSHSY and CDR2 as SAAADI. Trimming cost V 3 bases and J 4 bases, with 15 bases left between them. The CDR3 spans 15 residues. CDR3 sequence: CASSESRTGGTEAFF. CDR3 sequence (DNA): TGCGCCAGCAGTGAATCACGCACCGGGGGCACTGAAGCTTTCTTT.

CDR3 coding DNA: TGCGCCAGCAGCTCCCTAGGGGCAACTAATGAAAAACTGTTTTTT. Translating it yields CASSSLGATNEKLFF. V and J are TRBV5-1 and TRBJ1-4, with D tentatively TRBD1 (5 bases). Trimming removed 3 bases at V and 0 bases at J, with 9 bases between. The V gene's germline CDR1 is SGHRS and CDR2 YFSETQ. The CDR3 covers 15 residues. The complete variable domain, with remaining parts taken from reference TRBV5-1 and TRBJ1-4, reads KAGVTQTPRYLIKTRGQQVTLSCSPISGHRSVSWYQQTPGQGLQFLFEYFSETQRNKGNFPGRFSGRQFSNSRSEMNVSTLELGDSALYLCASSSLGATNEKLFFGSGTQLSVL.

The chain couples TRBV6-5 to TRBJ2-7; a weak D match, TRBD2 (6 bases). The V gene lost 3 bases and the J gene lost 7 bases, with 10 bases spanning the gap. The CDR3 is made up of 12 amino acids. CDR1 MNHEY and CDR2 SVGAGI come from the germline V gene. The CDR3 DNA reads as TGTGCCAGCAGTTATCACGGAGGGGAGCAGTACTTC. As protein: CASSYHGGEQYF.